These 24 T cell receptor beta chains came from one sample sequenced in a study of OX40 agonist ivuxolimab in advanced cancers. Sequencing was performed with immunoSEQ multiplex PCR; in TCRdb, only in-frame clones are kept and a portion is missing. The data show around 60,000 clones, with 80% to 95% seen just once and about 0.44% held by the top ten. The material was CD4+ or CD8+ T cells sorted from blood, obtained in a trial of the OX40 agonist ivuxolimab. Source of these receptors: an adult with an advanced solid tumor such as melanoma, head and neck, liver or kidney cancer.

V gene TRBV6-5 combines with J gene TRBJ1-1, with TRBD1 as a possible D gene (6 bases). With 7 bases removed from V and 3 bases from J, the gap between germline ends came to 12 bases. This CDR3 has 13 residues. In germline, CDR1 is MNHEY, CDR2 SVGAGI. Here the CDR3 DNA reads TGTGCCAGCACTCCGGGGGCCTACACTGAAGCTTTCTTT. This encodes CASTPGAYTEAFF.

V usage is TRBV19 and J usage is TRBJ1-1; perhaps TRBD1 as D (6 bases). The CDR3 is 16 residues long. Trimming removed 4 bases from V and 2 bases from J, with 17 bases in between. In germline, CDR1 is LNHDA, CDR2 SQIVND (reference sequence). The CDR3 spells CASSSIQGFPNTEAFF. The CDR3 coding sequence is TGTGCCAGTAGTAGTATACAGGGCTTCCCTAACACTGAAGCTTTCTTT.

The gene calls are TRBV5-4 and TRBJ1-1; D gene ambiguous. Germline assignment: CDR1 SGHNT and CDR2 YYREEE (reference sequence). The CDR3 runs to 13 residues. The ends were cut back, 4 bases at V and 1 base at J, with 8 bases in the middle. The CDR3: CASSRTRNTEAFF. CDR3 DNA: TGTGCCAGCAGCAGGACCCGGAACACTGAAGCTTTCTTT.

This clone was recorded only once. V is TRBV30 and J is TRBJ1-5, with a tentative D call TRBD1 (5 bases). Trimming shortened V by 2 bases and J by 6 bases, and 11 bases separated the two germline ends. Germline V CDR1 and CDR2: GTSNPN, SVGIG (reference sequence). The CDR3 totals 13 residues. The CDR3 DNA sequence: TGTGCCTGGAGTTCAGGGTTCGGTCAGCCCCAGCATTTT. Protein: CAWSSGFGQPQHF.

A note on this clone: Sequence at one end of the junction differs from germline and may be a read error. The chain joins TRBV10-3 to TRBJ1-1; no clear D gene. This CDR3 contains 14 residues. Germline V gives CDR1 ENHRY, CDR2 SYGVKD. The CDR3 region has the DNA TGTGCCAGCAGTTATATTCAGCAGAACACTGAAGCTTTCTTT. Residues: CASSYIQQNTEAFF.

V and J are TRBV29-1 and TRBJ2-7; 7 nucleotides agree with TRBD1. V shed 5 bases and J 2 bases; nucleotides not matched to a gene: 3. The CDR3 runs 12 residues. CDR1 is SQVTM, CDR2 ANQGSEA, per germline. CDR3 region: CSVTGAAYEQYF. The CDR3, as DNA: TGCAGCGTTACAGGGGCGGCCTACGAGCAGTACTTC.

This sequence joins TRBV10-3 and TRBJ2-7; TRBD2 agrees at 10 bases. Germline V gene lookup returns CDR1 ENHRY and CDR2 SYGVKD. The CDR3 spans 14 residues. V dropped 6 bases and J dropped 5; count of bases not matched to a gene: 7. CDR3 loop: CAIRRLAGDDEQYF. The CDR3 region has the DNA TGTGCCATCAGAAGACTAGCGGGTGACGACGAGCAGTACTTC.

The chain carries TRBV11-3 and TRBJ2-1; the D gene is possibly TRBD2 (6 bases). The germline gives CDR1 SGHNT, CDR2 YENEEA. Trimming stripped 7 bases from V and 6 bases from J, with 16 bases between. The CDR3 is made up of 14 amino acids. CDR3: CASTLGGTVNEQFF. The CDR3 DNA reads TGTGCCAGCACCTTGGGCGGGACCGTCAATGAGCAGTTCTTC. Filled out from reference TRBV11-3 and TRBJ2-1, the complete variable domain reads EAGVVQSPRYKIIEKKQPVAFWCNPISGHNTLYWYLQNLGQGPELLIRYENEEAVDDSQLPKDRFSAERLKGVDSTLKIQPAELGDSAVYLCASTLGGTVNEQFFGPGTRLTVL.

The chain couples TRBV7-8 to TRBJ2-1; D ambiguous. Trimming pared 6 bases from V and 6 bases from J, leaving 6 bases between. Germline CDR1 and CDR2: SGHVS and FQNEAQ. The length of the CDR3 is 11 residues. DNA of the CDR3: TGTGCCAGCAGATATAGCAATGAGCAGTTCTTC. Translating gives CASRYSNEQFF.

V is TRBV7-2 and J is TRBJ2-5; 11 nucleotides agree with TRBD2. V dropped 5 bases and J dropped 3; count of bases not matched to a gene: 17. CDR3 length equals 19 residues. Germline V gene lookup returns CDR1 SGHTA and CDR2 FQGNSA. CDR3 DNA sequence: TGTGCCAGCAGCCCAGATACACTAGCGGGAGTAGGGGGAAAAGAGACCCAGTACTTC. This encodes CASSPDTLAGVGGKETQYF.

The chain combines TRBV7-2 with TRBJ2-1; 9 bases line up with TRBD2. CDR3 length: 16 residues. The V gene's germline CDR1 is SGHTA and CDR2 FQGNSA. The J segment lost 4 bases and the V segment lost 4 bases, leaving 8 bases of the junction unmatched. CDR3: CASSSGSGGLYNEQFF. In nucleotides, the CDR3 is TGTGCCAGCAGCTCAGGCAGCGGGGGGCTTTACAATGAGCAGTTCTTC.

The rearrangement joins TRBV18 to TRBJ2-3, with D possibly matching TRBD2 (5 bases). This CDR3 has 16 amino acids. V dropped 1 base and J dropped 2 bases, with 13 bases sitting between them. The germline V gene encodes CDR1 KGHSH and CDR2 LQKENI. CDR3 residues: CASSPLRDGLTDTQYF. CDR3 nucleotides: TGTGCCAGCTCACCACTGAGAGACGGACTCACAGATACGCAGTATTTT.

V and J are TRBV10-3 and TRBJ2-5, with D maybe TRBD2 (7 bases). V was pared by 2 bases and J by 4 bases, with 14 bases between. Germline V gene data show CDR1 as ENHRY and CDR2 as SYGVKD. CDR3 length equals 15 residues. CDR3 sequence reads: CAISEGGGARETQYF. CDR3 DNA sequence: TGTGCCATCAGTGAGGGAGGGGGGGCGCGAGAGACCCAGTACTTC.

CDR3 in amino acids: CASSTRLAGPSTDTQYF. CDR3 coding DNA: TGTGCCAGCAGCACACGACTAGCGGGCCCTAGCACAGATACGCAGTATTTT. V gene TRBV13 combines with J gene TRBJ2-3; 10 bases fit TRBD2. The CDR3 has 17 amino acids. CDR1 is PRHDT, CDR2 FYEKMQ, per germline (reference sequence). After removal of 5 bases from V and 0 bases from J, the junction contained 8 bases not matched to a gene. The variable domain in full, with the rest retrieved from reference TRBV13 and TRBJ2-3, is AAGVIQSPRHLIKEKRETATLKCYPIPRHDTVYWYQQGPGQDPQFLISFYEKMQSDKGSIPDRFSAQQFSDYHSELNMSSLELGDSALYFCASSTRLAGPSTDTQYFGPGTRLTVL.

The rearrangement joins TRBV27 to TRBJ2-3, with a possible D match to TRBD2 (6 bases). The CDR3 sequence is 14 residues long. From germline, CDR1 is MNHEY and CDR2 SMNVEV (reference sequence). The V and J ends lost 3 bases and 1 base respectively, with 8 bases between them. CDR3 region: CASSFRRGTDTQYF. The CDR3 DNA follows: TGTGCCAGCAGTTTTAGGAGGGGCACAGATACGCAGTATTTT.

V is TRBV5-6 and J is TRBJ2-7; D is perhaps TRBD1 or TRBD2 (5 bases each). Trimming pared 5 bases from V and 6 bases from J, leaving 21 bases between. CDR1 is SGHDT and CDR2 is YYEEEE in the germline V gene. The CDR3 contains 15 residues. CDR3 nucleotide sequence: TGTGCCAGCAGACCTACGGGGAGAACTCAGGGCGAGCAGTACTTC. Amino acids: CASRPTGRTQGEQYF.

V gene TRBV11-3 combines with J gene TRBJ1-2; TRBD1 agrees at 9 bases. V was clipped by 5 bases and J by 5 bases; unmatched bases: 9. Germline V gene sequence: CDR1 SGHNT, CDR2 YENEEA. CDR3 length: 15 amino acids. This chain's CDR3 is CASSRTLDRGYGYTF. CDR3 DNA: TGTGCCAGCAGCCGAACGTTGGACAGGGGTTATGGCTACACCTTC. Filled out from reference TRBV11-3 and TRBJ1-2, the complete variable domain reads EAGVVQSPRYKIIEKKQPVAFWCNPISGHNTLYWYLQNLGQGPELLIRYENEEAVDDSQLPKDRFSAERLKGVDSTLKIQPAELGDSAVYLCASSRTLDRGYGYTFGSGTRLTVV.

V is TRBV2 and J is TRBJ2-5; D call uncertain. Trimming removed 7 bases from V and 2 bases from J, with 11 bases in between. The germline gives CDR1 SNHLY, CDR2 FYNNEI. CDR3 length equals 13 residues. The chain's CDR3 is CASNMPPQETQYF. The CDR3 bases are TGTGCCAGCAATATGCCACCTCAAGAGACCCAGTACTTC.

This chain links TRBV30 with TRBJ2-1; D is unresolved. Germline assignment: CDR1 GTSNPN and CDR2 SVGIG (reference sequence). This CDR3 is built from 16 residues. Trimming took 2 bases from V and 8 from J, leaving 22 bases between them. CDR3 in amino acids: CAWSTTGAILNDEQFF. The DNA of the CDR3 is TGTGCCTGGAGTACCACCGGAGCAATTTTAAACGATGAGCAGTTCTTC.

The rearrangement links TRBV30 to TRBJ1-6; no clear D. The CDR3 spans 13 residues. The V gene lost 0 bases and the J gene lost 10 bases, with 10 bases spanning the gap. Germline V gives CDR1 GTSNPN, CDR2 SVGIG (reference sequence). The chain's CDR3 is CAWSVQPGSPLHF. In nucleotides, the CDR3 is TGTGCCTGGAGTGTACAACCCGGATCACCCCTCCACTTT.

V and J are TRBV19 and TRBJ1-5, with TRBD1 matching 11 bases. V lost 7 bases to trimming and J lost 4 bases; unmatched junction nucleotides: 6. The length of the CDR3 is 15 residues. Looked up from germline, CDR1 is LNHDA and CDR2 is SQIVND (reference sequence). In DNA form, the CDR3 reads TGTGCCAGTACCGCCGGGACAGGGGGTAATCAGCCCCAGCATTTT. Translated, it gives CASTAGTGGNQPQHF. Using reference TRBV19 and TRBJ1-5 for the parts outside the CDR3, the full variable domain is DGGITQSPKYLFRKEGQNVTLSCEQNLNHDAMYWYRQDPGQGLRLIYYSQIVNDFQKGDIAEGYSVSREKKESFPLTVTSAQKNPTAFYLCASTAGTGGNQPQHFGDGTRLSIL.

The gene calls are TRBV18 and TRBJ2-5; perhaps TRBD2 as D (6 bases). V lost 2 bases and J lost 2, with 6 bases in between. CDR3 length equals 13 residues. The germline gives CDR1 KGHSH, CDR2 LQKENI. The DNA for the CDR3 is TGTGCCAGCTCACCAGGAGGGCAAGAGACCCAGTACTTC. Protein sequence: CASSPGGQETQYF.

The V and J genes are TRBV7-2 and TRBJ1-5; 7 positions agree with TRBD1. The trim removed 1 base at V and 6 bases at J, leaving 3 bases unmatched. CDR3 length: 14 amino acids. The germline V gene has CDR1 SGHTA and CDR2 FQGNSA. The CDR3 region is CASSLGQGVQPQHF. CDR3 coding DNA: TGTGCCAGCAGCTTAGGACAGGGAGTTCAGCCCCAGCATTTT.

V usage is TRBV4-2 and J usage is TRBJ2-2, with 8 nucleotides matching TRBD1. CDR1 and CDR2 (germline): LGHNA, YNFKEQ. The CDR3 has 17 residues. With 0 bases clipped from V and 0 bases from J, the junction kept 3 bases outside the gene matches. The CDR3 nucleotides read TGTGCCAGCAGCCAAGACAGGGGGCCTACGAACACCGGGGAGCTGTTTTTT. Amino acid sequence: CASSQDRGPTNTGELFF.